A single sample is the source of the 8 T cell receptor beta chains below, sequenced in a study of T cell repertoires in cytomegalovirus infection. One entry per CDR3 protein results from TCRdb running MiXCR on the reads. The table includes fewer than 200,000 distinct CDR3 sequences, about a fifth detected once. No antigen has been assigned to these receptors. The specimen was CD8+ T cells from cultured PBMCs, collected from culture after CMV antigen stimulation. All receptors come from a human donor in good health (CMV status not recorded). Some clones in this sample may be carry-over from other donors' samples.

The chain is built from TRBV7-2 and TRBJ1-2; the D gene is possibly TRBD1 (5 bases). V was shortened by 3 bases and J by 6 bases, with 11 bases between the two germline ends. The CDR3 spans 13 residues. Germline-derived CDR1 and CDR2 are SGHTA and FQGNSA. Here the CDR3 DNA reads TGTGCCAGCAGCTTCGGGGGTTTTAATGGCTACACCTTC. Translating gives CASSFGGFNGYTF.

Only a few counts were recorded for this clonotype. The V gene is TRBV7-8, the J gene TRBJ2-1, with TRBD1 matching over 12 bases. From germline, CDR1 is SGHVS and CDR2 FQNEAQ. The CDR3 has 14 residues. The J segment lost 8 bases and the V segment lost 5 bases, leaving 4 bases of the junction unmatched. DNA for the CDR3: TGTGCCAGCAGCGGGACAGGGGGCTGGGATGAGCAGTTCTTC. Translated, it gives CASSGTGGWDEQFF.

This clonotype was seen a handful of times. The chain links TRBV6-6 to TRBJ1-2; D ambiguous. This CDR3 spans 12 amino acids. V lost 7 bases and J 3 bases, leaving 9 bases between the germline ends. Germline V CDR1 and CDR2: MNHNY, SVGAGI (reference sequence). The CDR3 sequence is CASMGWDYGYTF. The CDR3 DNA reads TGTGCCAGCATGGGTTGGGACTATGGCTACACCTTC.

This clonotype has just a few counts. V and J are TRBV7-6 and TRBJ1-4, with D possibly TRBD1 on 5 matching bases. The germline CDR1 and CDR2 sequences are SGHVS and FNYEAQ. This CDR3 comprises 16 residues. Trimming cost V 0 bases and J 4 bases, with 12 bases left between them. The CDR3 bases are TGTGCCAGCAGCTTAGCGGGACCGGTGCTTAATGAAAAACTGTTTTTT. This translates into CASSLAGPVLNEKLFF.

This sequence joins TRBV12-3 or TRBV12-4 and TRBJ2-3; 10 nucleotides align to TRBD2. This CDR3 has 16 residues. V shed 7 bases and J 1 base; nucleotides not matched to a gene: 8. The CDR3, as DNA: TGTGCCAGCATTCCCGGGACTAGCGTCGGCACAGATACGCAGTATTTT. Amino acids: CASIPGTSVGTDTQYF.

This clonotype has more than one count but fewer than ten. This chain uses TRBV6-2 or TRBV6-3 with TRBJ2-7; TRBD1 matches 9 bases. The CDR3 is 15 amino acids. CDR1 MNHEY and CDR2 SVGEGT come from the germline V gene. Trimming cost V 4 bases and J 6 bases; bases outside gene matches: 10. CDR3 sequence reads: CASSSLRTGDAEQYF. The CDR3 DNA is TGTGCCAGCAGTTCCCTTCGGACAGGGGACGCCGAGCAGTACTTC.

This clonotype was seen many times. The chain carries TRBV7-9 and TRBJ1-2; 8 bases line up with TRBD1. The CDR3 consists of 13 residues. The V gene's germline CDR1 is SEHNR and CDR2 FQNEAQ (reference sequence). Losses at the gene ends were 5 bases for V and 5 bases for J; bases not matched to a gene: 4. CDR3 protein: CASSPGGAYGYTF. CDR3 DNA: TGTGCCAGCAGCCCAGGGGGCGCGTATGGCTACACCTTC.

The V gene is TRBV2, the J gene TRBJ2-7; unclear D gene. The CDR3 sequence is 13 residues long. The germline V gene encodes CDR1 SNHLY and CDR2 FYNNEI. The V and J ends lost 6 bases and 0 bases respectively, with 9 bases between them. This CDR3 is CASRLTDSYEQYF. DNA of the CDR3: TGTGCCAGCAGACTGACGGACTCCTACGAGCAGTACTTC.